This TCR beta chain was found in a study of cytomegalovirus exposure and HLA in healthy donors. The PCR ran on 60 Vbeta and 13 Jbeta primers. TCRdb keeps only in-frame clones here, not all; method: immunoSEQ multiplex PCR. This sample carries some 140,000 clones, 60% to 80% of them seen once, and the ten largest clones take approximately 1%. The CDR3 sequence is 10 residues long. V lost 6 bases, J lost 13 bases, and 3 bases stayed unmatched. Germline CDR1 is DFQATT and CDR2 is SNEGSKA (reference sequence). Source material: PBMCs. The chain employs TRBV20-1 and TRBJ1-5, with 10 bases lining up with TRBD1. The receptor was derived from a man aged 18 to 29 in good health and CMV-seronegative. CDR3 region: CSAMGQGQHF. The CDR3 DNA is TGCAGTGCAATGGGACAGGGGCAGCATTTT.